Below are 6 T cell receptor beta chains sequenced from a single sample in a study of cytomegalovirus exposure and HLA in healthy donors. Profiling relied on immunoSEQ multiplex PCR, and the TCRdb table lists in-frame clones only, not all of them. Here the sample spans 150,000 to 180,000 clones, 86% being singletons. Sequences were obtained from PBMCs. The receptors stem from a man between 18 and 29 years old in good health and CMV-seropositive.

The CDR3 here is CASSLATGRETQYF. The CDR3, as DNA: TGTGCCAGCAGCTTAGCGACAGGGAGAGAGACCCAGTACTTC. The chain combines TRBV7-6 with TRBJ2-5; 7 nucleotides agree with TRBD1. Trimming at V came to 0 bases and at J to 4 bases, leaving 2 bases not matched to a gene. The CDR3 has 14 amino acids. Germline CDR1 reads SGHVS; CDR2 reads FNYEAQ.

This CDR3 is CASRLGALMDQPQHF. CDR3 DNA: TGTGCCAGCAGGCTAGGGGCGCTAATGGATCAGCCCCAGCATTTT. V is TRBV27 and J is TRBJ1-5; D might be TRBD1 (5 bases). The CDR3 is 15 residues long. Trimming took 6 bases from V and 5 from J, leaving 17 bases between them. Germline V CDR1 and CDR2: MNHEY, SMNVEV (reference sequence).

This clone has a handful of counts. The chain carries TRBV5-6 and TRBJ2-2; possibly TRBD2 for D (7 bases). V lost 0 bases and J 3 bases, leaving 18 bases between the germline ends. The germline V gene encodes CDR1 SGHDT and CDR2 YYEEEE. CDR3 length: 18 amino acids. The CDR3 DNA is TGTGCCAGCAGCTTGGGTATGACGGCGGGGGCGGACACCGGGGAGCTGTTTTTT. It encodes CASSLGMTAGADTGELFF. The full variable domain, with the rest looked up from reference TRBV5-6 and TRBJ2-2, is DAGVTQSPTHLIKTRGQQVTLRCSPKSGHDTVSWYQQALGQGPQFIFQYYEEEERQRGNFPDRFSGHQFPNYSSELNVNALLLGDSALYLCASSLGMTAGADTGELFFGEGSRLTVL.

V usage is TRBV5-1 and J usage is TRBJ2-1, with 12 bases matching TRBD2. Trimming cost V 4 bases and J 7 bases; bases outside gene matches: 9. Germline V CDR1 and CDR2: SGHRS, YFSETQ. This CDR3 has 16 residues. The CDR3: CASSLDGLAGGNEQFF. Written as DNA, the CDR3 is TGCGCCAGCAGCCTCGACGGGCTAGCGGGGGGGAATGAGCAGTTCTTC.

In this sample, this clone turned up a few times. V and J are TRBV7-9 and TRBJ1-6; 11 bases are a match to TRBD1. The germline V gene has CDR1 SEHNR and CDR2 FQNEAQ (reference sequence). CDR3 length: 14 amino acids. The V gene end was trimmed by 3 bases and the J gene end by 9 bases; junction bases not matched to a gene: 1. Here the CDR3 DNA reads TGTGCCAGCAGCTTGGGACAGGGGGTTTCACCCCTCCACTTT. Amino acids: CASSLGQGVSPLHF. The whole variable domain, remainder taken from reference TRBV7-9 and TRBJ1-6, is DTGVSQNPRHKITKRGQNVTFRCDPISEHNRLYWYRQTLGQGPEFLTYFQNEAQLEKSRLLSDRFSAERPKGSFSTLEIQRTEQGDSAMYLCASSLGQGVSPLHFGNGTRLTVT.

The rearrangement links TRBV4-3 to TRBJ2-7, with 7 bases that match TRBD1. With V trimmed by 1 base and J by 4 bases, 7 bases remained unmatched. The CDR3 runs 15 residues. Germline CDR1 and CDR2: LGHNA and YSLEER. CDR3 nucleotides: TGCGCCAGCAGCCAAGGAATTCAGGGGGAATACGAGCAGTACTTC. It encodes CASSQGIQGEYEQYF.